This TCR beta chain was sequenced during a study of blood T cell repertoires in COVID-19 (dated by TCRdb to 2018 to 2021). In the study overall: Samples covering the acute and convalescent phases of COVID-19 were provided by collaborators in the United States, Italy and Spain. The prospective study material was composed of cDNA or gDNA derived from T cells, B-cell-depleted T cells, or PBMCs. The dataset comprised deeply sampled blood TCRbeta repertoires from subjects exposed to, actively infected with, or recovered from COVID-19. A freely available public database, intended as a resource for researchers studying the immune response to SARS-CoV-2, is where the repertoires were released. The samples were drawn from two sources: the first 160 participants of the ongoing ImmuneRACE study, and 1,254 subjects contributed by 6 global collaborators. Sample metadata almost always included a de-identified subject ID, COVID-19 status, age in years and sex. Where available, HLA class I and class II types were obtained from metadata supplied by the sample provider rather than from assay-based typing. What the work shows at the level of the full study, not this receptor alone: How much clinical and demographic metadata was included differed by source and by participant, and the metadata was provided uncurated.

On this clone: Its antigen is currently not known. Base-call qualities are not available, and no considerably larger clone is one nucleotide away.

TCRbeta CDR3 regions were amplified from genomic DNA using the immunoSEQ Assay, a bias-controlled multiplex PCR. The original methods were these. Nucleated cell counts per sample were estimated from amplification of reference gene primers within the assay. To quantify the absolute abundance of each unique TCRbeta CDR3 rearrangement, sequence reads were collapsed and filtered. For each sample, productive Simpson clonality was calculated as the square root of Simpson's diversity index across productive rearrangements. TCRdb carries this immuneACCESS record with in-frame sequences only. Its versions omit some clonotypes, under half of them owing to an unresolved V gene in the studies checked, with the rest unexplained. V and J calls and clone size are given by that table; D and trimming were obtained from the DNA. For this sample there are about 220,000 clones; 75% to 90% appear just once. The ten biggest clones cover under 4% of the sample.

The CDR3 sequence holds 13 residues, the cysteine and phenylalanine included. Just the 39-base CDR3 DNA is kept, in frame starting at base 1. After removal of 4 bases from V and 10 bases from J, the junction retains 10 bases not matched to a gene. Via the germline V gene (reference sequence), CDR1 is GTSNPN and CDR2 SVGIG. Participants in the prospective study were aged about 18 to 95 years, lived in 20 to 25 United States geographic areas, and enrolled through a virtual design. To assign participants to cohorts, the prospective study relied on clinical history that participants themselves reported in a screening survey and a study questionnaire. Mobile phlebotomists in the prospective study collected whole blood, serum and a nasopharyngeal or oropharyngeal swab from every participant. Additional blood draws and questionnaires over an approximately 2-month period could optionally be provided by prospective study participants. Blood samples from the prospective study were shipped frozen or at room temperature prior to DNA extraction.

The source material was PBMCs or T cells enriched from blood (not recorded which). The chain was built from TRBV30 and TRBJ2-1, with TRBD1 matching 7 junction bases. The receptor was isolated from a woman aged 40 to 50 with acute COVID-19. Here the CDR3 is given as CAWNSGQSSEQFF. The sequenced DNA: TGTGCCTGGAATTCGGGACAGTCGTCCGAGCAGTTCTTC.